The sequence of this T cell receptor beta chain was determined in a study of beta chain features in type 1 diabetes. Reverse transcribing all isolated RNA meant expressed TCRB transcripts were sequenced. The method was immunoSEQ multiplex PCR; TCRdb's version includes in-frame clones alone and lacks a portion of them. The sample lists 300,000 to 450,000 clones, roughly 12% seen once, with about 0.018% in the top ten. Each sorted population was over 95% pure. In germline, CDR1 is GTSNPN, CDR2 SVGIG (reference sequence). The CDR3 is 14 residues long. V lost 3 bases to trimming and J lost 4 bases; unmatched junction nucleotides: 6.

Sequenced: naive CD4+ T cells from blood. This clonotype was obtained from a man between 18 and 29 years old in good health. The rearrangement joins TRBV30 to TRBJ2-3; 8 bases fit TRBD2. CDR3: CAWSIGGAPDTQYF. In DNA form, the CDR3 reads TGTGCCTGGAGCATCGGGGGGGCGCCAGATACGCAGTATTTT. Full variable domain (missing parts from reference TRBV30 and TRBJ2-3): SQTIHQWPATLVQPVGSPLSLECTVEGTSNPNLYWYRQAAGRGLQLLFYSVGIGQISSEVPQNLSASRPQDRQFILSSKKLLLSDSGFYLCAWSIGGAPDTQYFGPGTRLTVL.